The 12 T cell receptor beta chains below were found in one sample sequenced in a study of metastatic and nonmetastatic thyroid tumors. Every patient underwent thyroid surgery untreated. Through MiXCR, TCRdb re-clonotyped the PCR reads. This table holds roughly 46,000 clones, around 25% found once. The sequenced sample was blood. Every receptor here comes from a male donor with papillary thyroid cancer or a benign thyroid nodule (not recorded which). Some clones in this sample may be carry-over from other donors' samples.

The table lists this clone with many counts. This sequence joins TRBV7-2 and TRBJ2-1; possibly TRBD2 for D (5 bases). Trimming took 0 bases from V and 9 from J, leaving 9 bases between them. Germline V CDR1 and CDR2: SGHTA, FQGNSA. This CDR3 is 13 amino acids long. CDR3 bases: TGTGCCAGCAGCTTAGCCGGGGTAGGTGAGCAGTTCTTC. It encodes CASSLAGVGEQFF.

This clone has just one count. The chain couples TRBV9 to TRBJ2-6, with TRBD2 matching 7 bases. The length of the CDR3 is 14 residues. Germline CDR1 SGDLS, CDR2 YYNGEE. V lost 5 bases to trimming and J lost 3 bases; unmatched junction nucleotides: 2. This chain's CDR3 is CASRGDYGANVLTF. In DNA form, the CDR3 reads TGTGCCAGCAGAGGGGACTATGGGGCCAACGTCCTGACTTTC.

V gene TRBV11-2 combines with J gene TRBJ2-2; 8 bases agree with TRBD2. Germline values: CDR1 SGHAT, CDR2 FQNNGV. V trimming: 7 bases; J trimming: 11 bases; junction bases outside the gene matches: 18. CDR3 size: 16 residues. CDR3 nucleotide sequence: TGTGCCAGCATCGAAAAGGGCGGGAGGAACACCGTTGAGCTGTTTTTT. Translation gives CASIEKGGRNTVELFF.

This clone was seen at least ten times. The chain uses TRBV5-1 and TRBJ2-2, with D possibly matching TRBD1 (6 bases). This CDR3 has 18 residues. Between the trimmed V and J ends, which lost 4 bases and 4 bases, there was a span of 23 bases. Germline assignment: CDR1 SGHRS and CDR2 YFSETQ. CDR3 bases: TGCGCCAGCAGCGCGAGACCGGGACAATCCTATTCCACCGGGGAGCTGTTTTTT. The encoded protein is CASSARPGQSYSTGELFF.

As concerns this clone: The junction differs from germline at one of its ends, possibly a read error. V usage is TRBV6-1 and J usage is TRBJ2-7; possible D gene TRBD2, 5 bases. Germline CDR1 is MNHNS and CDR2 is SASEGT. The CDR3 runs to 14 residues. The CDR3 region has the DNA TGTGCCACCAGTGTCGGACTGGAAAGTTACGAGCAGTACTTC. This gives the protein CATSVGLESYEQYF.

This clone was counted many times. This chain links TRBV20-1 with TRBJ2-7; D uncertain. This CDR3 is built from 12 residues. V shed 6 bases and J shed 4 bases, with 13 bases lying between them. Germline CDR1 and CDR2: DFQATT and SNEGSKA (reference sequence). CDR3 bases: TGCAGTGCGCGCCCTTTGGGGTACGAGCAGTACTTC. Its protein is CSARPLGYEQYF.

This clone was detected only a few times. A much more abundant neighbour one base away suggests this may be a read error. The rearrangement links TRBV27 to TRBJ2-7, with a tentative D call TRBD1 (6 bases). V was cut by 7 bases and J by 6 bases, with 22 bases left in between. The CDR3 sequence is 15 residues long. In germline, CDR1 is MNHEY, CDR2 SMNVEV (reference sequence). CDR3 sequence (DNA): TGTGCCAGCAAGGGGAGTGGGACATCCCCCCTCGAGCAGTACTTC. This encodes CASKGSGTSPLEQYF.

This clone was recorded at least ten times. The chain has TRBV2 and TRBJ1-4; 7 bases fit TRBD1. This CDR3 contains 13 residues. V shed 11 bases and J 6 bases; nucleotides not matched to a gene: 9. CDR1 SNHLY and CDR2 FYNNEI come from the germline V gene. The CDR3: CAGQTGRYEKLFF. The CDR3, as DNA: TGTGCCGGACAGACAGGGAGATATGAAAAACTGTTTTTT.

The rearrangement links TRBV30 to TRBJ1-3, with D possibly being TRBD1 (6 bases). Germline-derived CDR1 and CDR2 are GTSNPN and SVGIG (reference sequence). V was clipped by 4 bases and J by 3 bases, with 13 bases between them. CDR3 length equals 14 residues. CDR3 residues: CAWNWGQGGNTIYF. CDR3 in DNA: TGTGCCTGGAACTGGGGGCAGGGTGGAAACACCATATATTTT.

This clone showed up just a few times. The junction departs from germline at one end; a sequencing error may be responsible. The J gene is TRBJ2-7, the V gene TRBV6-1; 10 bases are a match to TRBD2. Germline-derived CDR1 and CDR2 are MNHNS and SASEGT. The CDR3 loop spans 15 amino acids. CDR3 sequence: CTSRTSGRAVYEWYF. In DNA, the CDR3 is TGTACCAGCAGGACGAGCGGGAGGGCCGTCTACGAGTGGTACTTC.

The chain recombines TRBV7-8 with TRBJ2-7, with TRBD2 identical over 11 bases. The germline V gene has CDR1 SGHVS and CDR2 FQNEAQ. The CDR3 covers 15 residues. Germline trimming cut 5 bases from V and 2 bases from J; bases unmatched to any gene: 5. As DNA, the CDR3 is TGTGCCAGCAGCACGGGGACTAGCGGAACCTACGAGCAGTACTTC. This encodes CASSTGTSGTYEQYF.

The chain carries TRBV28 and TRBJ2-1, with D perhaps TRBD2 (5 bases). CDR3 length: 16 amino acids. V was clipped by 4 bases and J by 7 bases, with 20 bases between them. CDR1 MDHEN and CDR2 SYDVKM come from the germline V gene. The CDR3 DNA follows: TGTGCCAGCAGTTCCTCCTCTAGCTGGAGTGGTAATGAGCAGTTCTTC. Its protein is CASSSSSSWSGNEQFF.